This TCR beta chain was found in a study of cytomegalovirus exposure and HLA in healthy donors. As regards this clone: The antigen remains unidentified.

Method: immunoSEQ multiplex PCR; TCRdb's copy keeps in-frame clones and lacks some. The data contain around 86,000 clones, about 93% of them singletons. Study-wide points: Researchers counted roughly 160 TCR beta chains as cytomegalovirus-associated. Reports showed the classifier diagnosing cytomegalovirus status with high specificity and sensitivity.

This CDR3 comprises 13 residues. V lost 7 bases to trimming and J lost 3 bases, with 13 bases between them. In germline, CDR1 is MNHEY, CDR2 SVGAGI. The chain combines TRBV6-5 with TRBJ2-7, with D perhaps TRBD2 (6 bases). The TCR originated in a woman aged 30 to 39 in good health and CMV-seropositive. The sequenced material came from PBMCs. The CDR3 bases are TGTGCCAGCAAGTCCCACGGGGGCTACGAGCAGTACTTC. It encodes CASKSHGGYEQYF.